This TCR beta chain originates from a study of T cell changes during pregnancy in multiple sclerosis. The protocol was immunoSEQ multiplex PCR, while the TCRdb copy is restricted to in-frame clones and leaves out a portion. Of fewer than 70,000 clones in the sample, approximately 91% are singletons; the top ten hold 1.4%. Trimming left V 3 bases short and J 3 bases short, with 13 bases between. CDR3 size: 15 residues. Germline V CDR1 and CDR2: LNHDA, SQIVND (reference sequence). This clonotype was sampled from a female donor with multiple sclerosis, enrolled in a pregnancy study. This chain connects TRBV19 to TRBJ2-3; D is unclear. Sequencing was performed on peripheral blood, taken in the third trimester of pregnancy. The CDR3 sequence: CASSMRYLLTDTQYF. CDR3 DNA: TGTGCCAGTAGTATGCGCTACCTTCTAACAGATACGCAGTATTTT.